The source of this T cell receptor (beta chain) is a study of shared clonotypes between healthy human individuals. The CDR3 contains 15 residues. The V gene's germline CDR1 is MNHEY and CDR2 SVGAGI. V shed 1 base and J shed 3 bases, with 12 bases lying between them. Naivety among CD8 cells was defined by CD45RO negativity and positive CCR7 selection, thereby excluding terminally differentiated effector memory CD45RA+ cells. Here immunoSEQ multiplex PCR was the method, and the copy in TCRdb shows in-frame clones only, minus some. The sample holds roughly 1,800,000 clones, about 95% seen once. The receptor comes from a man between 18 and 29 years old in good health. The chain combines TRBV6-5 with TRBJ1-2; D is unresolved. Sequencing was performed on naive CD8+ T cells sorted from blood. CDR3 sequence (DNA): TGTGCCAGCAGTTACTTAGGGTACGGAGACTATGGCTACACCTTC. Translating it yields CASSYLGYGDYGYTF.